What follows are 11 T cell receptor beta chains derived from one specimen sequenced in a study of blood T cell repertoires in COVID-19. Measured with immunoSEQ multiplex PCR; TCRdb has only the in-frame clones, and not every one. Here the sample spans under 250,000 clones, around nine tenths being singletons. The sequenced sample consisted of peripheral blood. These receptors were collected from a man in his fifties or sixties with COVID-19, enrolled during active disease.

The chain uses TRBV29-1 and TRBJ1-2; D gene unclear. V shed 3 bases and J shed 4 bases, with 12 bases lying between them. The CDR3 consists of 13 residues. The germline CDR1 and CDR2 sequences are SQVTM and ANQGSEA. CDR3 in amino acids: CSVERRETYGYTF. CDR3 nucleotides: TGCAGCGTTGAGCGGCGGGAAACCTATGGCTACACCTTC.

The chain carries TRBV19 and TRBJ1-6, with unresolved D. With 7 bases removed from V and 5 bases from J, the gap between germline ends came to 9 bases. Germline CDR1 and CDR2: LNHDA and SQIVND (reference sequence). The CDR3 totals 13 residues. CDR3 sequence reads: CASMAENNSPLHF. As DNA, the CDR3 is TGTGCCAGTATGGCAGAAAATAATTCACCCCTCCACTTT.

The CDR3 loop reads CASSLQGASYNSPLHF. The DNA of the CDR3 is TGTGCCAGCAGTTTACAGGGGGCGTCCTATAATTCACCCCTCCACTTT. This sequence joins TRBV27 and TRBJ1-6; TRBD1 matches 8 bases. Trimming removed 2 bases from V and 1 base from J; junction bases left unmatched: 1. This CDR3 has 16 residues. CDR1 MNHEY and CDR2 SMNVEV come from the germline V gene (reference sequence).

This clone has just one count. The CDR3 bases are TGCGCCAGCAGCTCGACCCAACGGGGCTACGAGCAGTACTTC. Its protein is CASSSTQRGYEQYF. The chain joins TRBV5-1 to TRBJ2-7, with D possibly being TRBD2 (5 bases). Trimming removed 3 bases from V and 3 bases from J, with 13 bases in between. CDR3 size: 14 residues. The germline gives CDR1 SGHRS, CDR2 YFSETQ.

The rearrangement joins TRBV6-1 to TRBJ2-1; 10 bases fit TRBD2. CDR3 length equals 15 residues. V trimming: 4 bases; J trimming: 1 base; junction bases outside the gene matches: 1. Germline V gene data show CDR1 as MNHNS and CDR2 as SASEGT. CDR3 in DNA: TGTGCCAGCAGTGCAGCGGGAGGGTCCTACAATGAGCAGTTCTTC. Encoded protein: CASSAAGGSYNEQFF.

This clone has just one count. V and J are TRBV6-1 and TRBJ2-3; D is unresolved. Germline V lookup: CDR1 MNHNS, CDR2 SASEGT. The CDR3 totals 12 residues. The germline V and J ends were trimmed by 0 bases and 11 bases, with 9 bases remaining between them. The CDR3 DNA is TGTGCCAGCAGTGAAGCGGAGAACGGGCAGTATTTT. Translating it yields CASSEAENGQYF.

The V and J genes are TRBV5-1 and TRBJ2-3; D unclear. The CDR3 sequence is 16 residues long. V lost 0 bases, J lost 2 bases, and 13 bases lay in between. CDR1 SGHRS and CDR2 YFSETQ come from the germline V gene. The CDR3: CASSLGLHSNTDTQYF. The CDR3 DNA reads TGCGCCAGCAGCTTGGGACTCCACTCTAACACAGATACGCAGTATTTT.

The rearrangement joins TRBV6-5 to TRBJ2-7, with D tentatively TRBD2 (5 bases). V was trimmed by 6 bases and J by 5 bases, leaving 11 bases between them. CDR1 and CDR2 from the germline V gene are MNHEY and SVGAGI. The CDR3 is 12 amino acids. CDR3 in DNA: TGTGCCAGCAGCCGGGGAACCAACGAGCAGTACTTC. It encodes CASSRGTNEQYF.

The table lists this clone with a few counts. The V call is TRBV6-5, the J call TRBJ2-7, with 9 positions matching TRBD1. The trim removed 4 bases at V and 8 bases at J, leaving 6 bases unmatched. The CDR3 has 13 residues. Germline CDR1 reads MNHEY; CDR2 reads SVGAGI. CDR3 sequence (DNA): TGTGCCAGCAGTTTGCGGACAGGGGCTAAGCAGTACTTC. Protein sequence: CASSLRTGAKQYF.

A few counts support this clone. The gene calls are TRBV9 and TRBJ2-7, with TRBD2 matching over 8 bases. The CDR3 consists of 17 residues. Germline loops: CDR1 SGDLS, CDR2 YYNGEE. V was clipped by 2 bases and J by 6 bases; unmatched bases: 16. The CDR3 is CASSVGMDRGGLSEQYF. The CDR3, as DNA: TGTGCCAGCAGCGTCGGCATGGATCGGGGGGGCTTGAGCGAGCAGTACTTC.

V is TRBV6-5 and J is TRBJ1-6; 9 bases align to TRBD1. In germline, CDR1 is MNHEY, CDR2 SVGAGI. Trimming cost V 6 bases and J 10 bases; bases outside gene matches: 4. This CDR3 region has 13 residues. The chain's CDR3 is CASSRTGVSPLHF. Here the CDR3 DNA reads TGTGCCAGCAGCAGGACAGGGGTCTCACCCCTCCACTTT.